The next 24 T cell receptor beta chains were all read from a single sample in a study of sequential checkpoint blockade in melanoma. Treatment denoted: randomized to nivolumab then ipilimumab (arm A) or the reverse (arm B). Measured with immunoSEQ multiplex PCR; TCRdb has only the in-frame clones, and not every one. The sample gives more than 35,000 clones, about 88% of which show up once; 9.5% to 15% is in the top ten. The source was CD8+ T cells sorted from blood (inferred from file names), collected from a patient given nivolumab and ipilimumab in sequence. The receptor set was obtained from a human donor with melanoma.

The chain carries TRBV27 and TRBJ1-3, with D tentatively TRBD1 (6 bases). Germline V gene lookup returns CDR1 MNHEY and CDR2 SMNVEV (reference sequence). This CDR3 has 16 amino acids. V lost 3 bases to trimming and J lost 0 bases, with 12 bases between them. CDR3 coding DNA: TGTGCCAGCAGTTTCGATTGGACAGCCTCTGGAAACACCATATATTTT. Translating gives CASSFDWTASGNTIYF.

This chain uses TRBV4-1 with TRBJ2-3; TRBD1 aligns across 8 bases. The trim removed 5 bases at V and 0 bases at J, leaving 7 bases unmatched. There are 16 residues in the CDR3. CDR1 and CDR2 from the germline V gene are MGHRA and YSYEKL. The CDR3 here is CASSLPGQESTDTQYF. The CDR3 region has the DNA TGCGCCAGCAGCTTACCGGGACAGGAGAGCACAGATACGCAGTATTTT.

This chain connects TRBV19 to TRBJ2-3; 14 nucleotides line up with TRBD2. V shed 3 bases and J 4 bases; nucleotides not matched to a gene: 3. In germline, CDR1 is LNHDA, CDR2 SQIVND (reference sequence). The CDR3 has 16 residues. CDR3 nucleotide sequence: TGTGCCAGTAGTATCGGGACTAGCGGGAGTGCAGATACGCAGTATTTT. Amino acids: CASSIGTSGSADTQYF.

V usage is TRBV6-5 and J usage is TRBJ2-7, with D maybe TRBD2 (6 bases). CDR3 length equals 12 residues. V was shortened by 8 bases and J by 3 bases, with 11 bases between the two germline ends. Germline assignment: CDR1 MNHEY and CDR2 SVGAGI. CDR3 bases: TGTGCCAGCTTGGGACTGAACTACGAGCAGTACTTC. Its protein product is CASLGLNYEQYF.

The chain employs TRBV6-5 and TRBJ2-1, with 7 bases that match TRBD2. CDR3 length equals 15 residues. V lost 3 bases and J lost 7; bases outside the gene matches: 9. In germline, CDR1 is MNHEY, CDR2 SVGAGI. The DNA for the CDR3 is TGTGCCAGCAGTTATGGCGGGAGCTGGGGGAATGAGCAGTTCTTC. This gives the protein CASSYGGSWGNEQFF.

The chain combines TRBV7-2 with TRBJ1-5, with 9 bases lining up with TRBD1. This CDR3 is built from 14 residues. The junction had 2 bases not matched to a gene; V was cut back by 3 bases and J by 5 bases. Germline V CDR1 and CDR2: SGHTA, FQGNSA. The CDR3 here is CASSLTGGDQPQHF. Written as DNA, the CDR3 is TGTGCCAGCAGCTTGACAGGGGGTGATCAGCCCCAGCATTTT.

The V gene is TRBV15, the J gene TRBJ2-7, with TRBD2 matching over 12 bases. J gave up 4 bases and V 3 bases, and 4 bases lay outside the gene matches. Germline CDR1 is LNHNV and CDR2 is YYDKDF (reference sequence). The CDR3 is 15 residues long. CDR3 sequence reads: CATSRTSGSIYEQYF. CDR3 bases: TGTGCCACCAGCAGGACTAGCGGGAGTATATACGAGCAGTACTTC.

Only one count was recorded for this clone. The chain links TRBV7-3 to TRBJ2-2; D is perhaps TRBD1 (6 bases). Germline V gene lookup returns CDR1 SGHTA and CDR2 FQGTGA. The CDR3 has 15 residues. V was pared by 3 bases and J by 2 bases, with 10 bases between. CDR3 residues: CASSFGRGNTGELFF. CDR3 in DNA: TGTGCCAGCAGCTTCGGCAGGGGTAACACCGGGGAGCTGTTTTTT. Using reference TRBV7-3 and TRBJ2-2 for the parts outside the CDR3, the full variable domain is GAGVSQTPSNKVTEKGKYVELRCDPISGHTALYWYRQSLGQGPEFLIYFQGTGAADDSGLPNDRFFAVRPEGSVSTLKIQRTERGDSAVYLCASSFGRGNTGELFFGEGSRLTVL.

The CDR3 loop reads CASSSGLVYEQYV. DNA for the CDR3: TGTGCCAGCAGCTCCGGACTAGTCTACGAGCAGTACGTC. The V and J genes are TRBV7-3 and TRBJ2-7, with 7 bases matching TRBD2. Germline V lookup: CDR1 SGHTA, CDR2 FQGTGA. Trimming removed 4 bases from V and 3 bases from J; junction bases left unmatched: 3. This CDR3 is built from 13 residues.

The V call is TRBV5-1, the J call TRBJ2-3; D might be TRBD2 (6 bases). Germline lookup yields CDR1 SGHRS and CDR2 YFSETQ. V shed 0 bases and J shed 1 base, with 9 bases lying between them. The CDR3 spans 15 residues. The CDR3 region has the DNA TGCGCCAGCAGCTTGGGGGTAGCGGGCACAGATACGCAGTATTTT. As protein: CASSLGVAGTDTQYF.

The rearrangement joins TRBV2 to TRBJ2-7; maybe TRBD2 (7 bases). Trimming cost V 6 bases and J 2 bases, with 11 bases left between them. The CDR3 is 13 residues long. Per the germline V gene, CDR1 is SNHLY and CDR2 is FYNNEI. The CDR3 spells CASRRGRAYEQYF. DNA of the CDR3: TGTGCCAGCAGGCGGGGGCGGGCCTACGAGCAGTACTTC.

The chain has TRBV19 and TRBJ1-1; possible D gene TRBD1, 5 bases. The V gene's germline CDR1 is LNHDA and CDR2 SQIVND (reference sequence). The CDR3 is made up of 16 amino acids. Trimming left V 4 bases short and J 0 bases short, with 15 bases between. The CDR3 loop is CASSKSKGWMNTEAFF. The CDR3 nucleotides read TGTGCCAGTAGTAAGAGCAAGGGGTGGATGAACACTGAAGCTTTCTTT.

V usage is TRBV7-9 and J usage is TRBJ2-1, with TRBD1 matching 7 bases. Trimming removed 5 bases from V and 3 bases from J; junction bases left unmatched: 13. The CDR3 is 17 residues long. CDR1 is SEHNR, CDR2 FQNEAQ, per germline (reference sequence). The DNA for the CDR3 is TGTGCCAGCAGCCCAGCCGGGACAGTCAGCTTCTACAATGAGCAGTTCTTC. It yields the protein CASSPAGTVSFYNEQFF.

This clone was seen a single time. The chain carries TRBV7-3 and TRBJ2-2, with 13 bases that match TRBD2. The CDR3 has 18 amino acids. Germline V gene lookup returns CDR1 SGHTA and CDR2 FQGTGA. The ends lost 1 base at V and 1 base at J; junction bases unmatched: 3. Here the CDR3 reads CASSLRLAGGLNTGELFF. As DNA, the CDR3 is TGTGCCAGCAGCTTAAGACTAGCGGGGGGATTGAACACCGGGGAGCTGTTTTTT. Full variable domain (outside the CDR3, taken from reference TRBV7-3 and TRBJ2-2): GAGVSQTPSNKVTEKGKYVELRCDPISGHTALYWYRQSLGQGPEFLIYFQGTGAADDSGLPNDRFFAVRPEGSVSTLKIQRTERGDSAVYLCASSLRLAGGLNTGELFFGEGSRLTVL.

This chain links TRBV2 with TRBJ2-1, with 10 bases matching TRBD1. This CDR3 contains 14 residues. In germline, CDR1 is SNHLY, CDR2 FYNNEI. J was trimmed by 1 base and V by 10 bases; bases with no gene match: 4. CDR3 region: CATPGQGSYNEQFF. Written as DNA, the CDR3 is TGTGCCACCCCGGGACAGGGGTCCTACAATGAGCAGTTCTTC.

This clone was detected once. The chain has TRBV15 and TRBJ2-7; D unclear. V lost 3 bases, J lost 7 bases, and 7 bases lay in between. CDR1 and CDR2 from the germline V gene are LNHNV and YYDKDF (reference sequence). The length of the CDR3 is 11 residues. The CDR3 is CATSRGQEQYF. Written as DNA, the CDR3 is TGTGCCACCAGCAGGGGCCAGGAGCAGTACTTC.

The chain joins TRBV21-1 to TRBJ1-2. TRBV21-1 is noted as a pseudogene. This CDR3 region has 16 residues. The CDR3 reads CASSKAAAGKNYGYTF. In DNA, the CDR3 is TGTGCCAGCAGCAAAGCAGCCGCGGGTAAGAACTATGGCTACACCTTC.

This clone was recorded a few times. J is TRBJ1-3 and V is TRBV5-5; 7 bases fit TRBD1. CDR1 and CDR2 (germline): SGHKS, YYEKEE (reference sequence). The CDR3 covers 16 residues. V lost 0 bases and J lost 3; bases outside the gene matches: 6. The CDR3 coding sequence is TGTGCCAGCAGCTTGGTTGACAGGGAGGTTGGAAACACCATATATTTT. Its translation: CASSLVDREVGNTIYF.

The chain recombines TRBV27 with TRBJ2-7; tentative D call: TRBD2 (6 bases). The V and J ends lost 2 bases and 0 bases respectively, with 11 bases between them. This CDR3 comprises 15 residues. Per germline, CDR1 MNHEY and CDR2 SMNVEV (reference sequence). The CDR3 spells CASSLGGVSSYEQYF. The CDR3 coding sequence is TGTGCCAGCAGTTTAGGAGGGGTTAGCTCCTACGAGCAGTACTTC.

The rearrangement links TRBV19 to TRBJ2-3, with TRBD2 matching 11 bases. The CDR3 sequence is 16 residues long. Germline V gene sequence: CDR1 LNHDA, CDR2 SQIVND (reference sequence). The trim removed 3 bases at V and 2 bases at J, leaving 4 bases unmatched. As DNA, the CDR3 is TGTGCCAGTAGTATTCTAGCGGGAGGCGTCACAGATACGCAGTATTTT. Translating it yields CASSILAGGVTDTQYF. Full variable domain (missing parts from reference TRBV19 and TRBJ2-3): DGGITQSPKYLFRKEGQNVTLSCEQNLNHDAMYWYRQDPGQGLRLIYYSQIVNDFQKGDIAEGYSVSREKKESFPLTVTSAQKNPTAFYLCASSILAGGVTDTQYFGPGTRLTVL.

Note on this clone: One junction end disagrees with the germline gene, perhaps due to a read error. The chain employs TRBV6-6 and TRBJ2-7, with D hard to call. Looked up from germline, CDR1 is MNHNY and CDR2 is SVGAGI (reference sequence). The CDR3 runs 14 residues. CDR3 in amino acids: CASSYSAHPYEQYF. Here the CDR3 DNA reads TGTGCCAGCAGCTACTCGGCTCATCCCTACGAGCAGTACTTC.

CDR3 protein: CASSLRGTGELFF. CDR3 coding DNA: TGTGCCAGCAGTTTACGAGGGACCGGGGAGCTGTTTTTT. The chain recombines TRBV28 with TRBJ2-2, with D possibly TRBD2 on 5 matching bases. Per germline, CDR1 MDHEN and CDR2 SYDVKM. CDR3 size: 13 residues. V gave up 2 bases and J gave up 5 bases, with 6 bases separating them.

The chain has TRBV4-1 and TRBJ2-6; TRBD1 matches 7 bases. The CDR3 spans 17 residues. V was pared by 3 bases and J by 0 bases, with 5 bases of the junction left unmatched. CDR1 is MGHRA, CDR2 YSYEKL, per germline. This CDR3 reads CASSQTGSSSGANVLTF. As DNA, the CDR3 is TGCGCCAGCAGCCAGACAGGGTCCAGCTCTGGGGCCAACGTCCTGACTTTC.

The chain links TRBV7-9 to TRBJ2-5; 7 bases are shared with TRBD1. The trim removed 4 bases at V and 5 bases at J, leaving 13 bases unmatched. The germline V gene has CDR1 SEHNR and CDR2 FQNEAQ (reference sequence). The CDR3 extends over 16 amino acids. In DNA form, the CDR3 reads TGTGCCAGCAGCTCGGGGCTAGGGGGCCTTTTGGAGACCCAGTACTTC. Its translation is CASSSGLGGLLETQYF.